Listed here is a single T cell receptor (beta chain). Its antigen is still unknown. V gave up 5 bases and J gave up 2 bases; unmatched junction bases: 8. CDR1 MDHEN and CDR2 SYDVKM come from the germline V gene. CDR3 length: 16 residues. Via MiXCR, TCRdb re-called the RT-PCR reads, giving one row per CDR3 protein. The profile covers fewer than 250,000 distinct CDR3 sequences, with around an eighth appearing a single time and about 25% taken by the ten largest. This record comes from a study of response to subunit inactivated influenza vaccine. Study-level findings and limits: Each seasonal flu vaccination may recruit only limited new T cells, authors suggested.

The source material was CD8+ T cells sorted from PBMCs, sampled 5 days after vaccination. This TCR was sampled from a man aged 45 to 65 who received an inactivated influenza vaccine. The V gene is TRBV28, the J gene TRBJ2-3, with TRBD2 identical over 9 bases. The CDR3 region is CASSIIAGDYTDTQYF. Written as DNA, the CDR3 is TGTGCCAGCAGTATTATAGCGGGGGACTACACAGATACGCAGTATTTT.